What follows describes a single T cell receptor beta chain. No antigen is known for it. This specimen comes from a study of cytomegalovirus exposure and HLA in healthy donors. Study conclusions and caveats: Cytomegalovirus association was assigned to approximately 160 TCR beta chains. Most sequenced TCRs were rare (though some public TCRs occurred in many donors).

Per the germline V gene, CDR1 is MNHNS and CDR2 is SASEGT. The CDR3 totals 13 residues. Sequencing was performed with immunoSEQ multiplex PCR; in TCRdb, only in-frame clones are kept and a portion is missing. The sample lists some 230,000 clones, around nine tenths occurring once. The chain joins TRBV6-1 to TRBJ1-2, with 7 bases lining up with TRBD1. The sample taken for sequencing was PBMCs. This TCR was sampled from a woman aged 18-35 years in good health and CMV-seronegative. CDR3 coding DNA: TGTGCTAATAGGGACAGCACTATCTATGGCTACACCTTC. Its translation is CANRDSTIYGYTF.